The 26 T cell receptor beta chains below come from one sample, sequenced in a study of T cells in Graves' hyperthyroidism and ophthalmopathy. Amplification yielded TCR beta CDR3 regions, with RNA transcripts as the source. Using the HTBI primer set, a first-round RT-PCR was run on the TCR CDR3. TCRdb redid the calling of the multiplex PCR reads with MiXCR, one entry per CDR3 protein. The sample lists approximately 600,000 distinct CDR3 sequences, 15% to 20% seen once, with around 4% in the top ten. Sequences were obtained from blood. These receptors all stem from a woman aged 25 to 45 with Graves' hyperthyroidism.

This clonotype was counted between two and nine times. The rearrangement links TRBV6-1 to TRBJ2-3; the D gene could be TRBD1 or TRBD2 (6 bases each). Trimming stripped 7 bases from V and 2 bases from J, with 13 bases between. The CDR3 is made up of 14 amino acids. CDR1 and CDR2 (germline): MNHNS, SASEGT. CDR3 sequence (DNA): TGTGCCAGCATGTGGGGGGCCCCCACAGATACGCAGTATTTT. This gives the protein CASMWGAPTDTQYF.

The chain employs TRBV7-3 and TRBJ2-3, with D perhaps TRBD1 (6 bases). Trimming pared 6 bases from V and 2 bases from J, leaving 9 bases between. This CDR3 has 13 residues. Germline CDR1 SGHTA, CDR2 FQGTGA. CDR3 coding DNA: TGTGCCAGCAGGGGACACTTCACAGATACGCAGTATTTT. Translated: CASRGHFTDTQYF.

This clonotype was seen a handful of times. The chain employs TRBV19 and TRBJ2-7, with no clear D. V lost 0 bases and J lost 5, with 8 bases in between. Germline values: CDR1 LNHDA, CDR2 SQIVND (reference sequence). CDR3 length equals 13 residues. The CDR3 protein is CASSIDTGNEQYF. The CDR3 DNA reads TGTGCCAGTAGTATAGATACGGGCAACGAGCAGTACTTC. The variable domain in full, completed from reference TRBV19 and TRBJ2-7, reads DGGITQSPKYLFRKEGQNVTLSCEQNLNHDAMYWYRQDPGQGLRLIYYSQIVNDFQKGDIAEGYSVSREKKESFPLTVTSAQKNPTAFYLCASSIDTGNEQYFGPGTRLTVT.

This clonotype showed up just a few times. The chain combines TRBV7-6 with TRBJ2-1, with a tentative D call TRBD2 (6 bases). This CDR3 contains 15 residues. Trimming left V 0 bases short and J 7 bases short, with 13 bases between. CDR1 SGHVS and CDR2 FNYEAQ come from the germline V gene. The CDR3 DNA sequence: TGTGCCAGCAGCTTAGCGGGGGGAGATGAGAATGAGCAGTTCTTC. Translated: CASSLAGGDENEQFF. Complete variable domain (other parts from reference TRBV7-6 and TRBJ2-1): GAGVSQSPRYKVTKRGQDVALRCDPISGHVSLYWYRQALGQGPEFLTYFNYEAQQDKSGLPNDRFSAERPEGSISTLTIQRTEQRDSAMYRCASSLAGGDENEQFFGPGTRLTVL.

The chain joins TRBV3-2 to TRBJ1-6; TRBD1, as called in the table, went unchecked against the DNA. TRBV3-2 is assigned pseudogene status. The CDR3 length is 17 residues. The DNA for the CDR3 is TGTGCCAGCAGCCTCCGGGACACGAGCTCCTATAATTCACCCCTCCACTTT. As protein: CASSLRDTSSYNSPLHF.

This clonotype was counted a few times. The CDR3 DNA is TGTGCCAGCAGCTTCTTGCAGGGGGGAACGAACATTCAGTACTTC. It encodes CASSFLQGGTNIQYF. The rearrangement links TRBV5-5 to TRBJ2-4; D is perhaps TRBD1 (7 bases). This CDR3 has 15 amino acids. Germline CDR1 and CDR2: SGHKS and YYEKEE (reference sequence). The V end was cut by 2 bases, the J end by 7 bases, with 16 bases between.

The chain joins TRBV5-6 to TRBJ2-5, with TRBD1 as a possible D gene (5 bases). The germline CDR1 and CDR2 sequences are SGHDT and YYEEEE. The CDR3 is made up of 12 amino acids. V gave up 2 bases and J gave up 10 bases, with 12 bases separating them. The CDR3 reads CASSFQGAIQYF. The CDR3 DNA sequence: TGTGCCAGCAGCTTCCAGGGCGCGATCCAGTACTTC.

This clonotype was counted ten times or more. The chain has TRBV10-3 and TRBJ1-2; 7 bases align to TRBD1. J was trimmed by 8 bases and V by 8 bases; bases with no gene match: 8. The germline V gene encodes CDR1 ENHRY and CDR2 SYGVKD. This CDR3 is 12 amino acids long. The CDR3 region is CAIGQATQGYTF. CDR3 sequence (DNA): TGTGCCATCGGACAGGCGACTCAGGGCTACACCTTC.

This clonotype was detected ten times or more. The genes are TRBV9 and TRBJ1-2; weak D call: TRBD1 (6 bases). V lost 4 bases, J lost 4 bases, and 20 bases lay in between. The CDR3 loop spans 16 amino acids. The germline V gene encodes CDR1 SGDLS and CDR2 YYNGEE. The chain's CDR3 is CASSTQPQGSTYGYTF. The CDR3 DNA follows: TGTGCCAGCAGCACTCAACCCCAGGGGTCTACCTATGGCTACACCTTC.

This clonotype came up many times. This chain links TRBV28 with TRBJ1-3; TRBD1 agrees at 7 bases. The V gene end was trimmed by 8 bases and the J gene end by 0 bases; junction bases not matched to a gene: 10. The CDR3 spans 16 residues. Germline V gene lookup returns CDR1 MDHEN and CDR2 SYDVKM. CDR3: CASLAGTASSGNTIYF. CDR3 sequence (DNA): TGTGCCAGCCTCGCCGGGACAGCCAGCTCTGGAAACACCATATATTTT.

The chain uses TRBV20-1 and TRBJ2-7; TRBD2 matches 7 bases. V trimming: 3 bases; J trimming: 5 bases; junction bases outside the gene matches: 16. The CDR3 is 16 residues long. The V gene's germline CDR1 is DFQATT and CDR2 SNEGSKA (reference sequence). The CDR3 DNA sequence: TGCAGTGCTAGGGGCCCTGGGAGGGGCTCCAACCACGAGCAGTACTTC. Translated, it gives CSARGPGRGSNHEQYF.

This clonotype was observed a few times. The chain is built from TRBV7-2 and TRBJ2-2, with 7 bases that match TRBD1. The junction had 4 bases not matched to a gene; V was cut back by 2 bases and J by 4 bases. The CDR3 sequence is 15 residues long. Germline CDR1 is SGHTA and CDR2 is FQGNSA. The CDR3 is CASSLKQGSTGELFF. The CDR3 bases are TGTGCCAGCAGCTTAAAACAGGGGTCCACCGGGGAGCTGTTTTTT. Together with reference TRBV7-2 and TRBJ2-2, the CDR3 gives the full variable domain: GAGVSQSPSNKVTEKGKDVELRCDPISGHTALYWYRQSLGQGLEFLIYFQGNSAPDKSGLPSDRFSAERTGGSVSTLTIQRTQQEDSAVYLCASSLKQGSTGELFFGEGSRLTVL.

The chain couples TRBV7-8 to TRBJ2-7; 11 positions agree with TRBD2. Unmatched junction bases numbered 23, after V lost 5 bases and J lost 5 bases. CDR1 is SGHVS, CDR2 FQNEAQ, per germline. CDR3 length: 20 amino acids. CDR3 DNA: TGTGCCAGCAGCGTTGGACCGAGTCTAGCGGGAGGTATTAATCCCGACGAGCAGTACTTC. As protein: CASSVGPSLAGGINPDEQYF.

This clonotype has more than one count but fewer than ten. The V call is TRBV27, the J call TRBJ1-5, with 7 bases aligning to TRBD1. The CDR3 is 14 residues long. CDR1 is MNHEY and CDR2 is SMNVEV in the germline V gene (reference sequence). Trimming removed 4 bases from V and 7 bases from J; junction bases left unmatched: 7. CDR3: CASSSGQYEQPQHF. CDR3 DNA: TGTGCCAGCAGTTCGGGACAGTATGAACAGCCCCAGCATTTT.

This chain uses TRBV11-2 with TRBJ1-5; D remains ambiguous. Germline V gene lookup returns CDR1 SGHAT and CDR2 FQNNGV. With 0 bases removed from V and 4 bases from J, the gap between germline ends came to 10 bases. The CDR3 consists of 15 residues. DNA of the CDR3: TGTGCCAGCAGCTTAGATTGGGGAGGAAATCAGCCCCAGCATTTT. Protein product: CASSLDWGGNQPQHF.

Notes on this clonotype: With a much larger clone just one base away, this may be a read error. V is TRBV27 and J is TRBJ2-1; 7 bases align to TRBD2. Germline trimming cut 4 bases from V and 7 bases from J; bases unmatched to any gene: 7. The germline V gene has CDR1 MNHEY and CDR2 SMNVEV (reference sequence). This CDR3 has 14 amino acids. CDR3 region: CASSSGLDLNEQFF. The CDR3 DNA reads TGTGCCAGCAGTTCCGGACTAGACCTTAATGAGCAGTTCTTC.

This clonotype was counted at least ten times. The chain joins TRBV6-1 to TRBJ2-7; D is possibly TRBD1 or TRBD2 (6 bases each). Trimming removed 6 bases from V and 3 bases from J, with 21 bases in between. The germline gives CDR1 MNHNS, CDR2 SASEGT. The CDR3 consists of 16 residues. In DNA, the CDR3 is TGTGCCAGCAGGGAAACCACTGGCGGGACACTCTACGAGCAGTACTTC. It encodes CASRETTGGTLYEQYF.

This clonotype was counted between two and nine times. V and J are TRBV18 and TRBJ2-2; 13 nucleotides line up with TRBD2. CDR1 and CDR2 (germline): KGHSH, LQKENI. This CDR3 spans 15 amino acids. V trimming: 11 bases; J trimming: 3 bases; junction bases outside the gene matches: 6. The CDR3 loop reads CASGLAGVDTGELFF. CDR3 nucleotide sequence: TGTGCCTCCGGACTAGCGGGAGTCGACACCGGGGAGCTGTTTTTT.

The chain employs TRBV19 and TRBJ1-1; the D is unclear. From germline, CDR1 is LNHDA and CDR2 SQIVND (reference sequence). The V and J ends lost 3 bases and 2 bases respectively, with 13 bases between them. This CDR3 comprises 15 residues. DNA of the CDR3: TGTGCCAGTAGTATGACACCGGGATCAAACACTGAAGCTTTCTTT. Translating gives CASSMTPGSNTEAFF.

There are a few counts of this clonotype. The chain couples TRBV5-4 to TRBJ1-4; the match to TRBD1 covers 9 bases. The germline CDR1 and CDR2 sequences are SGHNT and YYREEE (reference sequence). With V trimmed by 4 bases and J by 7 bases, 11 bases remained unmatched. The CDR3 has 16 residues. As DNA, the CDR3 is TGTGCCAGCAGCACCCTTACAGGGGGCAAGAGTGAAAAACTGTTTTTT. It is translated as CASSTLTGGKSEKLFF.

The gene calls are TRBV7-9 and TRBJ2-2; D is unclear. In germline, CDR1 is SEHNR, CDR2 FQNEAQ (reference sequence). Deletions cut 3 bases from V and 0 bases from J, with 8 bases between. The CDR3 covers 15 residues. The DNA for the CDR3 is TGTGCCAGCAGCTTGATGGGCTCGAACACCGGGGAGCTGTTTTTT. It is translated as CASSLMGSNTGELFF.

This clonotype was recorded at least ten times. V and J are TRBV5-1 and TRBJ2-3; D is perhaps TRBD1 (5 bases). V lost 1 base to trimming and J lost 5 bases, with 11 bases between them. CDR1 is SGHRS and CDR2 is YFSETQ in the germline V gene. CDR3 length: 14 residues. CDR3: CASSLRQMEDTQYF. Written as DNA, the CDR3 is TGCGCCAGCAGCTTGAGACAGATGGAAGATACGCAGTATTTT.

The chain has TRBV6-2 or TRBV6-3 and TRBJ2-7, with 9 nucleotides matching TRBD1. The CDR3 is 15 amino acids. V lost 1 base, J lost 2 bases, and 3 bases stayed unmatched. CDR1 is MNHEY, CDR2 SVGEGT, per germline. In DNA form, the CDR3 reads TGTGCCAGCAGTTACTTCCGGGACAGGGCCTACGAGCAGTACTTC. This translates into CASSYFRDRAYEQYF.

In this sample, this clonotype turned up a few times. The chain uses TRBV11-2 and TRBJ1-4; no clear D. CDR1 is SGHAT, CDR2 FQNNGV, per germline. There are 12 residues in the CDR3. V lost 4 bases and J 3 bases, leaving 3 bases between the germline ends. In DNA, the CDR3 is TGTGCCAGCAGCTACTCTAATGAAAAACTGTTTTTT. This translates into CASSYSNEKLFF.

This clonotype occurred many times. In DNA form, the CDR3 reads TGTGCCAGCTCCCCGAGGTCGACCCCCTACAATGAGCAGTTCTTC. Protein product: CASSPRSTPYNEQFF. The genes are TRBV18 and TRBJ2-1; D ambiguous. Germline CDR1 and CDR2: KGHSH and LQKENI. CDR3 length equals 15 residues. V lost 6 bases to trimming and J lost 2 bases, with 14 bases between them.

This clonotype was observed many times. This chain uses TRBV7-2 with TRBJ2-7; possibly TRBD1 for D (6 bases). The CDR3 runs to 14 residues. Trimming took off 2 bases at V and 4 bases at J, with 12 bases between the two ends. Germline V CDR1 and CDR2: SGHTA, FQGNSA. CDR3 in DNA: TGTGCCAGCAGCTTAACAGGGACCCAATACGAGCAGTACTTC. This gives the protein CASSLTGTQYEQYF.